This T cell receptor (beta chain) was recovered during a study of glioma-infiltrating T cells after dendritic cell vaccination. This clone was seen just once. The PCR used 60 V beta and 13 J beta primers. Using immunoSEQ multiplex PCR, the repertoire was profiled, and TCRdb retains in-frame clones only, with some absent. The data show about 25,000 clones, 85% to 90% seen once. The CDR3 is 16 amino acids. Trimming stripped 2 bases from V and 0 bases from J, with 14 bases between. Germline V gene data show CDR1 as SGHAT and CDR2 as FQNNGV. Noted time point: after dendritic cell vaccination, including at tumor progression/relapse.

The specimen comprised blood, sampled after dendritic cell vaccination. The clonotype originates from a human donor with glioblastoma. The rearrangement links TRBV11-2 to TRBJ2-7; possibly TRBD1 for D (5 bases). CDR3 coding DNA: TGTGCCAGCAGCTTAACTACAGGCCGAAGCTCCTACGAGCAGTACTTC. It is translated as CASSLTTGRSSYEQYF. Using reference TRBV11-2 and TRBJ2-7 for the parts outside the CDR3, the full variable domain is EAGVAQSPRYKIIEKRQSVAFWCNPISGHATLYWYQQILGQGPKLLIQFQNNGVVDDSQLPKDRFSAERLKGVDSTLKIQPAKLEDSAVYLCASSLTTGRSSYEQYFGPGTRLTVT.